A single sample gave rise to the 23 T cell receptor beta chains below, sequenced in a study of blood T cell repertoires in COVID-19. Here immunoSEQ multiplex PCR was the method, and the copy in TCRdb shows in-frame clones only, minus some. Of around 78,000 clones listed, roughly 89% were seen once; the top ten hold more than 0.95%. Sequences were obtained from PBMCs or T cells enriched from blood (not recorded which). The receptors were sampled from a woman between 50 and 59 years old with acute COVID-19.

This chain uses TRBV4-2 with TRBJ2-1; 9 bases are a match to TRBD2. The germline gives CDR1 LGHNA, CDR2 YNFKEQ. The CDR3 is made up of 19 amino acids. V shed 4 bases and J 8 bases; nucleotides not matched to a gene: 21. CDR3: CASSPLTLSSGKAFDEQFF. In nucleotides, the CDR3 is TGTGCCAGCAGCCCCCTCACCCTATCTAGCGGGAAAGCCTTCGATGAGCAGTTCTTC.

The J gene is TRBJ1-1, the V gene TRBV27, with TRBD1 as a possible D gene (6 bases). Per germline, CDR1 MNHEY and CDR2 SMNVEV (reference sequence). Trimming stripped 6 bases from V and 0 bases from J, with 8 bases between. The CDR3 spans 13 residues. CDR3 coding DNA: TGTGCCAGCAGGGACAGAGTGAACACTGAAGCTTTCTTT. Translation: CASRDRVNTEAFF.

The chain has TRBV5-1 and TRBJ2-3; 8 bases agree with TRBD2. The CDR3 runs to 16 residues. The junction had 4 bases not matched to a gene; V was cut back by 0 bases and J by 1 base. CDR1 SGHRS and CDR2 YFSETQ come from the germline V gene. Here the CDR3 DNA reads TGCGCCAGCAGCTTGGCGGCTAGCGGGCGCACAGATACGCAGTATTTT. Translation: CASSLAASGRTDTQYF.

This rearrangement joins TRBV30 to TRBJ1-6, with D possibly TRBD1 on 6 matching bases. The germline gives CDR1 GTSNPN, CDR2 SVGIG (reference sequence). This CDR3 comprises 13 residues. The V end lost 8 bases, the J end lost 6 bases, and 14 bases lay between the germline ends. The CDR3 is CARRWDINSPLHF. The CDR3 DNA reads TGTGCCCGACGGTGGGACATTAATTCACCCCTCCACTTT.

This chain links TRBV12-3 or TRBV12-4 with TRBJ2-3, with unresolved D. There are 13 residues in the CDR3. V lost 5 bases, J lost 0 bases, and 6 bases lay in between. Here the CDR3 reads CASSVLSTDTQYF. Here the CDR3 DNA reads TGTGCCAGCAGTGTGCTAAGCACAGATACGCAGTATTTT.

The genes are TRBV6-5 and TRBJ1-6; TRBD1 aligns across 9 bases. CDR1 and CDR2 from the germline V gene are MNHEY and SVGAGI. The CDR3 totals 14 residues. V lost 6 bases and J lost 9; bases outside the gene matches: 6. The CDR3: CASSPGQGVSPLHF. The CDR3 coding sequence is TGTGCCAGCAGCCCGGGACAGGGAGTTTCACCCCTCCACTTT.

The V and J genes are TRBV6-1 and TRBJ1-3; weak D call: TRBD1 (5 bases). This CDR3 is 14 amino acids long. Germline V gene lookup returns CDR1 MNHNS and CDR2 SASEGT. The V and J ends lost 2 bases and 8 bases respectively, with 13 bases between them. The CDR3 region has the DNA TGTGCCAGCAGTGAAACCTGGGGCTCCGACACCATATATTTT. Encoded protein: CASSETWGSDTIYF.

The J gene is TRBJ2-7, the V gene TRBV27, with a weak D call TRBD2 (5 bases). Trimming took off 6 bases at V and 4 bases at J, with 7 bases between the two ends. Germline V gene sequence: CDR1 MNHEY, CDR2 SMNVEV (reference sequence). This CDR3 comprises 11 residues. DNA for the CDR3: TGTGCCAGCAGGGGCGGGTACGAGCAGTACTTC. Translation gives CASRGGYEQYF.

V gene TRBV4-1 combines with J gene TRBJ2-7, with D perhaps matching TRBD1 (6 bases). The CDR3 runs to 15 residues. V shed 4 bases and J shed 6 bases, with 19 bases lying between them. Germline assignment: CDR1 MGHRA and CDR2 YSYEKL. The CDR3 bases are TGCGCCAGCAGCCCCCTCCTTCAGGGGAGCGGCGAGCAGTACTTC. It encodes CASSPLLQGSGEQYF.

The J gene is TRBJ2-1, the V gene TRBV6-6; 11 bases line up with TRBD1. In germline, CDR1 is MNHNY, CDR2 SVGAGI (reference sequence). The V segment lost 4 bases and the J segment 8 bases; nucleotides outside the gene matches: 7. This CDR3 is built from 15 residues. DNA of the CDR3: TGTGCCAGCAGTTCAAGGGACAGGGGGAGAGATGAGCAGTTCTTC. This codes for CASSSRDRGRDEQFF.

This clone was observed a single time. The chain couples TRBV19 to TRBJ2-3; D is possibly TRBD2 (6 bases). This CDR3 has 15 amino acids. Germline V gene sequence: CDR1 LNHDA, CDR2 SQIVND (reference sequence). The V gene lost 3 bases and the J gene lost 0 bases, with 10 bases spanning the gap. The CDR3 loop is CASSMPGLSTDTQYF. CDR3 bases: TGTGCCAGTAGTATGCCGGGACTTAGCACAGATACGCAGTATTTT.

The rearrangement uses TRBV7-2 and TRBJ1-3, with 7 positions matching TRBD1. Germline CDR1 is SGHTA and CDR2 is FQGNSA. J gave up 2 bases and V 10 bases, and 5 bases lay outside the gene matches. The CDR3 runs to 13 residues. CDR3: CAMQTGTGNTIYF. For the CDR3, the DNA is TGTGCCATGCAGACAGGGACTGGAAACACCATATATTTT.

The chain carries TRBV4-2 and TRBJ2-7; 7 positions match TRBD2. The CDR3 runs to 15 residues. Germline values: CDR1 LGHNA, CDR2 YNFKEQ. V lost 2 bases, J lost 4 bases, and 8 bases stayed unmatched. The DNA for the CDR3 is TGTGCCAGCAGCCAAATCCGGGACTATACTTACGAGCAGTACTTC. It specifies CASSQIRDYTYEQYF.

The chain uses TRBV7-9 and TRBJ2-7; TRBD2 matches at 11 bases. V trimming: 1 base; J trimming: 5 bases; junction bases outside the gene matches: 10. CDR1 and CDR2 (germline): SEHNR, FQNEAQ (reference sequence). The CDR3 has 17 amino acids. The CDR3 DNA follows: TGTGCCAGCAGCTTAGGGCTAGCGGGAGGATATAAGGACGAGCAGTACTTC. Amino acids: CASSLGLAGGYKDEQYF.

This sequence joins TRBV28 and TRBJ1-2; D is unclear. V lost 4 bases, J lost 6 bases, and 15 bases lay in between. Germline V gene data show CDR1 as MDHEN and CDR2 as SYDVKM. The CDR3 length is 14 residues. The CDR3 sequence: CASSSNPLGDGYTF. DNA for the CDR3: TGTGCCAGCAGTTCCAACCCTCTCGGGGATGGCTACACCTTC.

The gene calls are TRBV14 and TRBJ1-2; no definite D call. Germline values: CDR1 SGHDN, CDR2 FVKESK. Trimming removed 0 bases from V and 5 bases from J, with 13 bases in between. CDR3 size: 15 residues. As DNA, the CDR3 is TGTGCCAGCAGCCAAGACGTGAACAGATTATATGGCTACACCTTC. Protein product: CASSQDVNRLYGYTF.

The J gene is TRBJ2-7, the V gene TRBV25-1; D might be TRBD1 (5 bases). The V gene's germline CDR1 is MGHDK and CDR2 SYGVNS. The CDR3 runs 18 residues. Deletions cut 10 bases from V and 0 bases from J, with 28 bases between. CDR3 in DNA: TGTGCCACCCTATCGCCGCCTTCCAGGGTCCAAAGCTCCTACGAGCAGTACTTC. This gives the protein CATLSPPSRVQSSYEQYF.

The chain combines TRBV5-1 with TRBJ2-5; D gene uncertain. Germline CDR1 reads SGHRS; CDR2 reads YFSETQ. This CDR3 contains 15 residues. Trimming pared 0 bases from V and 1 base from J, leaving 10 bases between. The CDR3 DNA follows: TGCGCCAGCAGCTTGGAGGCGGCCATCCAAGAGACCCAGTACTTC. The encoded protein is CASSLEAAIQETQYF.

As DNA, the CDR3 is TGCGCCAGTAATGAGCGCGAGACGTCTCCCGGGGCCAACGTCCTGACTTTC. Its protein product is CASNERETSPGANVLTF. The genes are TRBV5-1 and TRBJ2-6; D gene uncertain. Germline CDR1 SGHRS, CDR2 YFSETQ. This CDR3 region has 17 residues. V was trimmed by 8 bases and J by 4 bases, leaving 22 bases between them.

V usage is TRBV12-3 or TRBV12-4 and J usage is TRBJ2-1, with TRBD2 identical over 7 bases. Germline trimming cut 7 bases from V and 6 bases from J; bases unmatched to any gene: 6. There are 13 residues in the CDR3. This CDR3 reads CASTLTSRNEQFF. The CDR3 region has the DNA TGTGCCAGCACCCTGACTAGCCGCAATGAGCAGTTCTTC.

This rearrangement joins TRBV13 to TRBJ2-1; D is undetermined. The germline gives CDR1 PRHDT, CDR2 FYEKMQ (reference sequence). CDR3 length: 13 residues. The V end was cut by 3 bases, the J end by 3 bases, with 6 bases between. CDR3 region: CASSFFLYNEQFF. The CDR3 DNA reads as TGTGCCAGCAGCTTTTTTCTCTACAATGAGCAGTTCTTC.

This chain links TRBV19 with TRBJ1-2; no clear D gene. Per the germline V gene, CDR1 is LNHDA and CDR2 is SQIVND (reference sequence). Trimming removed 7 bases from V and 6 bases from J, with 15 bases in between. The CDR3 extends over 13 amino acids. The CDR3 nucleotides are TGTGCCAGTACAGGTTTGCTCCGCCATGGCTACACCTTC. Encoded protein: CASTGLLRHGYTF. Complete variable domain (other parts from reference TRBV19 and TRBJ1-2): DGGITQSPKYLFRKEGQNVTLSCEQNLNHDAMYWYRQDPGQGLRLIYYSQIVNDFQKGDIAEGYSVSREKKESFPLTVTSAQKNPTAFYLCASTGLLRHGYTFGSGTRLTVV.

The chain has TRBV11-2 and TRBJ2-7; TRBD2 aligns across 8 bases. Looked up from germline, CDR1 is SGHAT and CDR2 is FQNNGV. The CDR3 totals 16 residues. With 5 bases clipped from V and 4 bases from J, the junction kept 13 bases outside the gene matches. The CDR3 spells CASSRSTSGETYEQYF. The CDR3 DNA reads as TGTGCCAGCAGCCGCAGTACTAGCGGAGAGACGTACGAGCAGTACTTC.